This T cell receptor beta chain originates from a study of blood T cell repertoires in COVID-19. Per the original methods: Reference gene primer amplification in the assay estimated nucleated cell counts. Using immunoSEQ multiplex PCR, the repertoire was profiled, and TCRdb retains in-frame clones only, with some absent. V, J and clone size were drawn from that table, and D and trimming were deduced from the DNA. The profile shows 150,000 or so clones, about 87% of them singletons. Germline loops: CDR1 SGHTA, CDR2 FQGTGA. Losses at the gene ends were 4 bases for V and 4 bases for J; bases not matched to a gene: 5. The CDR3 runs to 14 residues.

The sequenced sample consisted of peripheral blood. The chain couples TRBV7-3 to TRBJ1-1; 8 bases are a match to TRBD1. This receptor was taken from a woman between 45 and 60 years old with acute or convalescent COVID-19. CDR3 in DNA: TGTGCCAGCAGCTCCGGACAGGGAACCACTGAAGCTTTCTTT. Translated, it gives CASSSGQGTTEAFF.